Presented here are 6 T cell receptor beta chains from one specimen sequenced in a study of blood T cells in healthy people across ages. Using a J-beta primer mix together with a sample-barcoded 5' primer, a second PCR was run for about 7 to 12 cycles. TCRdb used MiXCR to reprocess the 5' RACE reads, holding one entry per CDR3 protein. The sample has 1.8 million or so distinct CDR3 sequences; 30% to 40% are singletons. Sequenced sample: blood. Source of these receptors: a human donor in good health.

Turning to this clonotype: Just one base apart from a much larger clone, this may be a read error. This rearrangement joins TRBV9 to TRBJ2-5; D call uncertain. This CDR3 is built from 13 residues. Trimming left V 1 base short and J 1 base short, with 5 bases between. Germline CDR1 reads SGDLS; CDR2 reads YYNGEE. CDR3 in DNA: TGTGCCAGCAGCGTACCTAGCCAAGAGACCCAGTACTTC. The encoded protein is CASSVPSQETQYF.

This clonotype was picked up a small number of times. The V gene is TRBV29-1, the J gene TRBJ1-2; TRBD1 might be the D (6 bases). The V and J ends lost 4 bases and 7 bases respectively, with 19 bases between them. Germline CDR1 is SQVTM and CDR2 is ANQGSEA. The CDR3 totals 14 residues. CDR3 DNA: TGCAGCGTTGCAGGGGCCGAACGAGGAGCTGGCTACACCTTC. It translates to CSVAGAERGAGYTF.

The rearrangement uses TRBV24-1 and TRBJ2-5, with 13 nucleotides matching TRBD2. The CDR3 totals 18 residues. V was pared by 3 bases and J by 3 bases, with 9 bases of the junction left unmatched. Germline values: CDR1 KGHDR, CDR2 SFDVKD. The CDR3 DNA sequence: TGTGCCACCAGTGATGTCACTAGCGGGGGGGCCGCCAAAGAGACCCAGTACTTC. Translating it yields CATSDVTSGGAAKETQYF.

The chain links TRBV24-1 to TRBJ2-3; TRBD2 agrees at 7 bases. Germline lookup yields CDR1 KGHDR and CDR2 SFDVKD. The CDR3 loop spans 16 amino acids. After removal of 0 bases from V and 0 bases from J, the junction contained 2 bases not matched to a gene. CDR3 residues: CATSDLGRGSTDTQYF. The CDR3 DNA reads TGTGCCACCAGTGATTTGGGGCGGGGGAGCACAGATACGCAGTATTTT.

The rearrangement uses TRBV6-6 and TRBJ2-7; D is undetermined. CDR1 is MNHNY and CDR2 is SVGAGI in the germline V gene (reference sequence). V shed 10 bases and J shed 2 bases, with 9 bases lying between them. This CDR3 region has 11 residues. CDR3 bases: TGTGCCAACAGAGAAACCTACGAGCAGTACTTC. This translates into CANRETYEQYF.

This clonotype turned up a few times. The CDR3 nucleotides read TGCGCCAGCAGCTTGACGGTTCCATCGGGAGGTTCACCCCTCCACTTT. Residues: CASSLTVPSGGSPLHF. V and J are TRBV5-1 and TRBJ1-6; D gene ambiguous. The V gene's germline CDR1 is SGHRS and CDR2 YFSETQ. The CDR3 contains 16 residues. Trimming cost V 1 base and J 9 bases, with 17 bases left between them.